This TCR beta chain is drawn from a study of blood T cell repertoires in COVID-19. Study context: The study drew acute and convalescent COVID-19 samples from the United States, Italy and Spain. PBMCs, B-cell-depleted T cells, or T cells provided the cDNA or gDNA that made up the material.

On this clone: This same CDR3 is encoded by further DNA sequences in the sample.

Per the germline V gene, CDR1 is SGHRS and CDR2 is YFSETQ. Germline trimming cut 3 bases from V and 5 bases from J; bases unmatched to any gene: 3. The CDR3 has 14 amino acids. Authors' data handling: Amplifying reference gene primers gave estimates of nucleated cell counts. Assay used: immunoSEQ multiplex PCR; TCRdb lists only in-frame clones, some missing. From that table come the V and J calls and clone size; the DNA was used to work out D and trimming. The sample shows some 120,000 clones, 82% of them seen only once. Specimen: peripheral blood. The gene calls are TRBV5-1 and TRBJ1-4, with 8 bases lining up with TRBD1. This clonotype originated in a man between 65 and 85 years old with acute or convalescent COVID-19. CDR3 amino acids: CASSSRTGNEKLFF. DNA of the CDR3: TGCGCCAGCAGCTCCAGGACAGGGAATGAAAAACTGTTTTTT. Supplemented by reference TRBV5-1 and TRBJ1-4, the full variable domain reads KAGVTQTPRYLIKTRGQQVTLSCSPISGHRSVSWYQQTPGQGLQFLFEYFSETQRNKGNFPGRFSGRQFSNSRSEMNVSTLELGDSALYLCASSSRTGNEKLFFGSGTQLSVL.